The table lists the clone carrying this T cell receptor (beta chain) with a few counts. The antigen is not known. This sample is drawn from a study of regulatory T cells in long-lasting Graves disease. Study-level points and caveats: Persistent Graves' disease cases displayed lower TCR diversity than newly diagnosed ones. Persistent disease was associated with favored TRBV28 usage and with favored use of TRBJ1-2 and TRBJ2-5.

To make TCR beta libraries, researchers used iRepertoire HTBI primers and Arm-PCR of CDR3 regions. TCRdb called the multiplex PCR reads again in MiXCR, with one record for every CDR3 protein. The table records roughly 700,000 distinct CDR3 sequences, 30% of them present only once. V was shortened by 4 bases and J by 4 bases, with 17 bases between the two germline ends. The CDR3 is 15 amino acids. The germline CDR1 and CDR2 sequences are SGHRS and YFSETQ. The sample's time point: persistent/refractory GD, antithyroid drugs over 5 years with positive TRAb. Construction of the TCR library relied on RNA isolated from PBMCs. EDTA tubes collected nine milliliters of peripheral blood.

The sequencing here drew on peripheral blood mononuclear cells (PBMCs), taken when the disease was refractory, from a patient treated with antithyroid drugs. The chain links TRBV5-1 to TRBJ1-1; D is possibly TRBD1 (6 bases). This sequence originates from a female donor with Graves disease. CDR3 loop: CASSQQGSLATEAFF. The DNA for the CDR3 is TGCGCCAGCAGCCAACAGGGATCTCTGGCCACTGAAGCTTTCTTT.